A single TCR beta chain is shown here with its context. This clone was detected only a few times. The specificity of this receptor is unknown. No qualities accompany the bases; no much larger clone lies one base away. The treatment or condition label of this sample denotes: oral pan-JAK inhibitor, 5-10 mg twice daily. Lesional scalp punch biopsies and peripheral blood were collected from alopecia areata patients. PBMCs were isolated by density centrifugation and stained for CD3, CD4 and CD8, after which CD4+ and CD8+ T cells were sorted on a FACSAria. The data originate from a study of CD8+ T cells in alopecia areata (dated by TCRdb to the late 2010s). Regarding the study in general: Treated patients were enrolled in an open-label pilot trial of oral tofacitinib at 5 to 10 mg twice daily for moderate-to-severe alopecia areata. Amplification of TCRbeta CDR3 regions was done by immunoSEQ multiplex PCR using 35 Vbeta forward primers and 13 Jbeta reverse primers. In both human patients and the C3H/HeJ mouse model, the study applied high-throughput TCRbeta sequencing to look at T cell clonal expansion in alopecia areata. Human TCRbeta sequencing covered scalp tissue and sorted CD4+ and CD8+ peripheral blood T cells from patchy and totalis/universalis alopecia areata patients and healthy controls. RNA was extracted with the PAXgene miRNA kit for fixed scalp, the miRNeasy kit for PBMCs, and the RNeasy kit for mouse skin. The SALT score, which quantifies the percentage of affected scalp surface area, was used to measure disease severity in treated patients. Scalp clonality was compared among normal scalp (n=4), patchy alopecia areata scalp (n=8), and alopecia totalis/universalis scalp (n=8). Patients received tofacitinib for 6 to 18 months and were then followed off drug for 6 months to check for delayed response and recurrence. Tofacitinib-treated patients had biopsies at baseline and at 4 and 24 weeks of treatment, with a later scalp biopsy in several patients.

The library was prepared using the immunoSEQ multiplex PCR assay. RNA was extracted from all samples and reverse transcribed into cDNA, which served as template for TCR sequencing. SuperScript III was used to make first-strand cDNA, primed with a 2:1 mix of oligo-dT and random hexamers. A synthetic immune receptor repertoire was used to measure amplification bias, and any remaining bias was corrected computationally. Per the original workflow: After raw reads were preprocessed to remove errors, the CDR3 was defined following IMGT conventions as running from the conserved cysteine to phenylalanine. Clonality was computed as 1 minus the Shannon entropy, with the entropy normalized by log2 of the number of productive unique TCRs. Scalp TCRbeta sequences were cross-referenced with sorted blood CD4 and CD8 repertoires so that the CD4 or CD8 identity of scalp clones could be inferred. Drawn from immuneACCESS, this table holds only the in-frame rearrangements with V and J called that TCRdb kept. Clones are partly lost; checked studies trace under half to an unresolved V gene and leave the rest unexplained. D and trimming were read from the DNA, whereas the V and J calls and clone size are those reported in that table. The sample contains hundreds of thousands of clones, 30% to 40% of them found a single time. Under 0.55% of the sample is in the top ten clones.

The paper's findings and limits, for the study overall: Because the treated cohort was small and had just a single nonresponder, larger studies are needed to establish links between baseline CD8+ expansion and response. With tofacitinib, both scalp clonality and the number of expanded CD8+ clones among the top 100 scalp clones went down significantly. During tofacitinib treatment, many expanded lesional clones remained in scalp and blood, and this persistence may partly explain relapse after treatment is stopped. Lesional scalp, especially in alopecia totalis/universalis, showed higher clonality and more expanded CD8+ clones than normal scalp, suggesting antigenic drive. Shared TCR sequences between patients were less evident than in mice, which may be partly attributable to HLA diversity in the patient population. Resident alphabeta T cells in normal human skin are also sequenced, complicating scalp TCR repertoire analysis, unlike mouse skin dominated by gammadelta T cells.

Sequences MRHNA (CDR1) and SNTAGT (CDR2) are obtained from the germline V gene. V loses 7 bases, J loses 4 bases, and the germline ends lie 19 bases apart. Counted from cysteine to phenylalanine, this CDR3 has 15 amino acids. Only the CDR3 part of the read is kept: 45 bases, read in frame from the first base. The sample here was CD4+ T cells sorted from blood, taken between weeks 30 and 35, from a patient treated with tofacitinib. The sequence was obtained from a human donor with alopecia areata. This receptor chain uses TRBV6-4 and TRBJ1-2; the best D guess is TRBD1, with 6 bases matching. The nucleotides read TGTGCCAGCAAGGCAGGAGGGGGACCGGGCTATGGCTACACCTTC. Its product reads: CASKAGGGPGYGYTF.